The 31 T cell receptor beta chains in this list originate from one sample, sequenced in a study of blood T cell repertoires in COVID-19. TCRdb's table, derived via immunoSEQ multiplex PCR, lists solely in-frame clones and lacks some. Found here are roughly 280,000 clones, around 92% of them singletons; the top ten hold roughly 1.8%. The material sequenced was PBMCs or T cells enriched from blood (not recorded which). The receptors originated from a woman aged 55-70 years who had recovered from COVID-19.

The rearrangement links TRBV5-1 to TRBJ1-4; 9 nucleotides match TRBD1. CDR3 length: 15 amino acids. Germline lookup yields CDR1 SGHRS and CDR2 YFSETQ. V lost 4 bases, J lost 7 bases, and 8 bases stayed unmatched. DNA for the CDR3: TGCGCCAGCAGCGACCCACAGGGGGCTCCTGAAAAACTGTTTTTT. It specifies CASSDPQGAPEKLFF.

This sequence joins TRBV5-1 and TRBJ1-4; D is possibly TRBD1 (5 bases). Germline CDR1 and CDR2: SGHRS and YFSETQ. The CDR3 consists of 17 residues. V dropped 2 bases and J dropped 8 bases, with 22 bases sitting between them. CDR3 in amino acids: CASSLSPTGIGGEKLFF. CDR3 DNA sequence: TGCGCCAGCAGCTTATCTCCCACAGGCATTGGTGGGGAAAAACTGTTTTTT.

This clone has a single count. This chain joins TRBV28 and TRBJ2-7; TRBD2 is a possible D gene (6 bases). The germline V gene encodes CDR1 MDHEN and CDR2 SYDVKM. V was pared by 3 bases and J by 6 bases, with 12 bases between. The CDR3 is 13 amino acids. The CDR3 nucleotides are TGTGCCAGCAGTTTGGAGGGGACCCCCGAGCAGTACTTC. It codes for CASSLEGTPEQYF.

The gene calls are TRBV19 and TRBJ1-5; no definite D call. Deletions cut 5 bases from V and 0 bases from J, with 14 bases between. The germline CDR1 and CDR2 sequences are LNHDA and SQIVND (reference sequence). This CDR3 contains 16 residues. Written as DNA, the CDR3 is TGTGCCAGTAGTCCTCGACTGAGCTATAGCAATCAGCCCCAGCATTTT. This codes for CASSPRLSYSNQPQHF.

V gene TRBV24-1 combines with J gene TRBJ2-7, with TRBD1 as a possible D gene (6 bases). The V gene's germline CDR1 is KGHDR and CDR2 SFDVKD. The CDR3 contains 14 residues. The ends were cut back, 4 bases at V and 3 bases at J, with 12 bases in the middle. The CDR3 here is CATSEGRGNYEQYF. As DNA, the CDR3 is TGTGCCACCAGTGAAGGCAGGGGTAACTACGAGCAGTACTTC.

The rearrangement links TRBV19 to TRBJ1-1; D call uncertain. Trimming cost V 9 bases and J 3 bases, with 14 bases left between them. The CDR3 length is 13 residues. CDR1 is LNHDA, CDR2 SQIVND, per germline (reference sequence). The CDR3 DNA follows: TGTGCCAGCCGGTATCAGAGGTACACTGAAGCTTTCTTT. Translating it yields CASRYQRYTEAFF. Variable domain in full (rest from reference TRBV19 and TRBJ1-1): DGGITQSPKYLFRKEGQNVTLSCEQNLNHDAMYWYRQDPGQGLRLIYYSQIVNDFQKGDIAEGYSVSREKKESFPLTVTSAQKNPTAFYLCASRYQRYTEAFFGQGTRLTVV.

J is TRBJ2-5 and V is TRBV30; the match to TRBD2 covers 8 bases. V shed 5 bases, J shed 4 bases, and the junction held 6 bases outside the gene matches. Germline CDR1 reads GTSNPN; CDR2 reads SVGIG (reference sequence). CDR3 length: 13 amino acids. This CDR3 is CAWATGGIETQYF. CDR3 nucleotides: TGTGCCTGGGCAACGGGAGGGATAGAGACCCAGTACTTC. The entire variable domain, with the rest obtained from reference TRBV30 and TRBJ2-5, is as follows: SQTIHQWPATLVQPVGSPLSLECTVEGTSNPNLYWYRQAAGRGLQLLFYSVGIGQISSEVPQNLSASRPQDRQFILSSKKLLLSDSGFYLCAWATGGIETQYFGPGTRLLVL.

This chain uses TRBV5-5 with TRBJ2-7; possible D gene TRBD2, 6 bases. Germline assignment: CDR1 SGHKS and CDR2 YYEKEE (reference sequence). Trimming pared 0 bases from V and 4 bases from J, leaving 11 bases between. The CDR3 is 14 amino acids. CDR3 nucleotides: TGTGCCAGCAGCTTGGCCGGGACTGATTACGAGCAGTACTTC. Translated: CASSLAGTDYEQYF.

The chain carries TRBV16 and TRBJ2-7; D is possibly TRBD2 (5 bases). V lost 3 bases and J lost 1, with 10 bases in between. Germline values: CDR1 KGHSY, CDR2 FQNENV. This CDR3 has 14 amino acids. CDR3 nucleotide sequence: TGTGCCAGCAGCCAGATACGGGAATCCTACGAGCAGTACTTC. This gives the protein CASSQIRESYEQYF.

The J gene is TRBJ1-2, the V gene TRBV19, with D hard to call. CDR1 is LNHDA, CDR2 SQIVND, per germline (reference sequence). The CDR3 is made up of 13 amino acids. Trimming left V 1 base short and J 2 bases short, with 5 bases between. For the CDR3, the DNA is TGTGCCAGTAGTATAGGCGGAAACTATGGCTACACCTTC. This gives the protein CASSIGGNYGYTF.

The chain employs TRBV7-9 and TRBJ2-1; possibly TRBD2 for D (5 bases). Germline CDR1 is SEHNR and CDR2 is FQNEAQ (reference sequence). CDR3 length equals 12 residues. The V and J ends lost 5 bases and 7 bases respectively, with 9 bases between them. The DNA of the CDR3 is TGTGCCAGCAGCCGAACGGGGAATGAGCAGTTCTTC. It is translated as CASSRTGNEQFF.

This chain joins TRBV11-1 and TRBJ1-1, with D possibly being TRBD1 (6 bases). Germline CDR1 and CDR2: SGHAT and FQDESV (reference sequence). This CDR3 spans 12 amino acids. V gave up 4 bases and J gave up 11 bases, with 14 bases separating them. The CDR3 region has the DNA TGTGCCAGCAGCTCGCAGGGGAGCGGTGCTTTCTTT. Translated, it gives CASSSQGSGAFF.

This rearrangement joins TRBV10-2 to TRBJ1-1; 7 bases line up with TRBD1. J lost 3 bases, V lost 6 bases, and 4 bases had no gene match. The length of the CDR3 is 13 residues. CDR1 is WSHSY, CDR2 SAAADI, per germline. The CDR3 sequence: CASRTGQDTEAFF. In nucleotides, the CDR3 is TGCGCCAGCAGGACAGGGCAGGACACTGAAGCTTTCTTT.

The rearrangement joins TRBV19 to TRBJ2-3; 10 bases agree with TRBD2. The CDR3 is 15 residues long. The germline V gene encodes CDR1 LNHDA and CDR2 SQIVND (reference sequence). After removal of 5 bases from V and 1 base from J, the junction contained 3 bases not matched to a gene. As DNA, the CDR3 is TGTGCCAGTAGTGATAGCGGGGGGCGCACAGATACGCAGTATTTT. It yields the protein CASSDSGGRTDTQYF.

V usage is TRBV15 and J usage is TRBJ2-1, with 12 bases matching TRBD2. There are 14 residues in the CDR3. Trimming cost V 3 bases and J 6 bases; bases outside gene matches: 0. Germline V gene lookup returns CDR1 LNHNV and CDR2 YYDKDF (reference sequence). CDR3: CATSRTSGGNEQFF. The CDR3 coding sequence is TGTGCCACCAGCAGGACTAGCGGGGGCAATGAGCAGTTCTTC.

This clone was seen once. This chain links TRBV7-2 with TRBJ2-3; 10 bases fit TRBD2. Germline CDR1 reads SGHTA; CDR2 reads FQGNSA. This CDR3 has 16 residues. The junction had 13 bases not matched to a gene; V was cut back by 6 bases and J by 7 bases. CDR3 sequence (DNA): TGTGCCAGCAGGCAACCGGGGCTAGCGGGGGTGAATACGCAGTATTTT. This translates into CASRQPGLAGVNTQYF.

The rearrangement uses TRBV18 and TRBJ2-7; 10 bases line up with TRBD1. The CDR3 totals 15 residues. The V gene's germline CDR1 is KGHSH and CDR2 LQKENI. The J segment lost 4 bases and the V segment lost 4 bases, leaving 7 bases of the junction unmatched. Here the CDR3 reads CASSLAGQGRYEQYF. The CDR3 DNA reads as TGTGCCAGCTCACTAGCGGGACAGGGGAGGTACGAGCAGTACTTC.

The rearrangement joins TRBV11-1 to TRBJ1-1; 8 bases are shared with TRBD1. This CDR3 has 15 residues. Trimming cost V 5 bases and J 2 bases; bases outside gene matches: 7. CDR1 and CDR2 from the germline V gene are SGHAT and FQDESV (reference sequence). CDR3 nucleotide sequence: TGTGCCAGCAGCATCGGTCAGGGGGCTAACACTGAAGCTTTCTTT. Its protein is CASSIGQGANTEAFF.

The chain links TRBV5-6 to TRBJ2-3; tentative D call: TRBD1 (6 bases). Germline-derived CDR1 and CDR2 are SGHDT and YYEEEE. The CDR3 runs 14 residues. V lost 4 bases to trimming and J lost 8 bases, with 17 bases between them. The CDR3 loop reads CASSQQQGMGTQYF. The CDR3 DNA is TGTGCCAGCAGCCAACAACAGGGCATGGGTACGCAGTATTTT.

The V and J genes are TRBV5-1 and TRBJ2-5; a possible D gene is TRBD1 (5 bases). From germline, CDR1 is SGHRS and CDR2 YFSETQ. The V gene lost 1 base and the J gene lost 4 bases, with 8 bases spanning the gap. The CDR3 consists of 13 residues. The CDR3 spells CASSLFDRETQYF. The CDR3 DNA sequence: TGCGCCAGCAGCTTGTTCGACAGAGAGACCCAGTACTTC.

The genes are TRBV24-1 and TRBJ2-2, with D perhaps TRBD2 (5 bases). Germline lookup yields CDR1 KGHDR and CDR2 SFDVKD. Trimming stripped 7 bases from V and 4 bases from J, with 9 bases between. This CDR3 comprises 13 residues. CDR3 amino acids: CATRDSSTGELFF. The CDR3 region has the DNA TGTGCCACCAGGGACTCCAGCACCGGGGAGCTGTTTTTT.

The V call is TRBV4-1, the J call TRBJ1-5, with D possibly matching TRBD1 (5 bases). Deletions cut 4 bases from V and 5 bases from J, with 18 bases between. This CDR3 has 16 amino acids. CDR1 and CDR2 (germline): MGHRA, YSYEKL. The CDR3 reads CASSLGVGGGDQPQHF. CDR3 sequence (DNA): TGCGCCAGCAGCCTTGGGGTCGGAGGAGGGGATCAGCCCCAGCATTTT.

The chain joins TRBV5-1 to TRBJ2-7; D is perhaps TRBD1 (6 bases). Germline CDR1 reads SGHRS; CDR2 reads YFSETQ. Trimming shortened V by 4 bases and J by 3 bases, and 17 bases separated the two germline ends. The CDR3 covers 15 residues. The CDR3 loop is CASSPLDRRGYEQYF. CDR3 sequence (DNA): TGCGCCAGCAGCCCCCTCGATCGCAGGGGCTACGAGCAGTACTTC.

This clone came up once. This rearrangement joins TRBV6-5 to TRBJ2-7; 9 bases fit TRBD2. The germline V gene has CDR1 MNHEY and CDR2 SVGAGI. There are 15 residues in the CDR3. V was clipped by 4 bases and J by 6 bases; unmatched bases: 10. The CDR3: CASSSTGTSTGEQYF. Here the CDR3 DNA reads TGTGCCAGCAGTTCCACCGGGACTAGCACTGGCGAGCAGTACTTC.

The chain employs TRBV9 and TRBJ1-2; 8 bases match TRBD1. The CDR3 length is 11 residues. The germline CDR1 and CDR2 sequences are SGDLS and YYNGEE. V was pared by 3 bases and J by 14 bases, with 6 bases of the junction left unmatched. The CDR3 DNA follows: TGTGCCAGCAGCGGACAGGACAGGGCAACCTTC. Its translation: CASSGQDRATF. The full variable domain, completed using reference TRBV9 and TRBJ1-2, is DSGVTQTPKHLITATGQRVTLRCSPRSGDLSVYWYQQSLDQGLQFLIQYYNGEERAKGNILERFSAQQFPDLHSELNLSSLELGDSALYFCASSGQDRATFGSGTRLTVV.

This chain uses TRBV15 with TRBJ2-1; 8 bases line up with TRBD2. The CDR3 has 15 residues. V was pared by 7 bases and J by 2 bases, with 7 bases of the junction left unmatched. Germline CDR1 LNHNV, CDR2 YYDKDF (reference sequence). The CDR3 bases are TGTGCCACCATGACGCGACTAGCGCCCTACAATGAGCAGTTCTTC. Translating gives CATMTRLAPYNEQFF.

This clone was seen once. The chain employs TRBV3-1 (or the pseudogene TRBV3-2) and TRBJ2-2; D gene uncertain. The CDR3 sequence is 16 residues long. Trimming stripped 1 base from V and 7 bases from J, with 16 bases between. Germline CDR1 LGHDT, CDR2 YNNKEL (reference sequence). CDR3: CASSQVELGFGGELFF. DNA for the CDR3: TGTGCCAGCAGCCAAGTTGAGCTCGGTTTCGGCGGGGAGCTGTTTTTT.

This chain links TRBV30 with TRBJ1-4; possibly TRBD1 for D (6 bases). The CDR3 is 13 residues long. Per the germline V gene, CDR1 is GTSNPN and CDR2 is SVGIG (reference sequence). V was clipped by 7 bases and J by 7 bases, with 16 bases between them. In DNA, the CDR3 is TGTGCCTCGGGGAGCAGGGGCCGTGAAAAACTGTTTTTT. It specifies CASGSRGREKLFF.

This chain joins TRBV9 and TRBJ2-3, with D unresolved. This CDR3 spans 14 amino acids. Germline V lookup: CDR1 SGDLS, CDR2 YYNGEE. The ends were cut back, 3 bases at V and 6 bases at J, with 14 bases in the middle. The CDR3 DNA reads TGTGCCAGCAGCGCCCCTACTCCGGGTGATACGCAGTATTTT. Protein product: CASSAPTPGDTQYF.

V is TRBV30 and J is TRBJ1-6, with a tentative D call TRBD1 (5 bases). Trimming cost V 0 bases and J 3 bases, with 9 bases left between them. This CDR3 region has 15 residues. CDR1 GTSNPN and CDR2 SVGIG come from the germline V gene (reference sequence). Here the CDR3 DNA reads TGTGCCTGGAGTGTACGGGGGGTCTATAATTCACCCCTCCACTTT. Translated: CAWSVRGVYNSPLHF.

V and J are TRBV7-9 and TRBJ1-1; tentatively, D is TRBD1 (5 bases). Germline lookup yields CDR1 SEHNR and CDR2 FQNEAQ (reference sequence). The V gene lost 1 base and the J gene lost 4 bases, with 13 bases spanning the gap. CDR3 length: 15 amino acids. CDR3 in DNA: TGTGCCAGCAGCTTAGGCGGGGTCAGGGTCACTGAAGCTTTCTTT. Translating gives CASSLGGVRVTEAFF.